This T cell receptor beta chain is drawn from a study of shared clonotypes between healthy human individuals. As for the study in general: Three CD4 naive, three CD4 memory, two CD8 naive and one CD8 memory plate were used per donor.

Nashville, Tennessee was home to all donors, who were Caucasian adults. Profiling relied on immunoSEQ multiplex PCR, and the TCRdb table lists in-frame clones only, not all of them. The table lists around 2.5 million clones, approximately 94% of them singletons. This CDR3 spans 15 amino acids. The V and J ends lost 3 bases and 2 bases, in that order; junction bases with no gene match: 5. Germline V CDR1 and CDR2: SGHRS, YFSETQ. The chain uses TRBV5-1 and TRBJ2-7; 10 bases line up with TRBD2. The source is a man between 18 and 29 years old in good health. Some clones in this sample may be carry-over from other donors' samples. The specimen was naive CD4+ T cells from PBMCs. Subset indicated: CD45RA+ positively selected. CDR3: CASSSQAGGPYEQYF. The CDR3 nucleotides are TGCGCCAGCAGCTCCCAAGCGGGAGGGCCCTACGAGCAGTACTTC.